These T cell receptor beta chains were read from a single sample in a study of identical twins. TCRdb itself ran the 5' RACE reads through MiXCR, one entry per CDR3 protein. The table shows roughly 280,000 distinct CDR3 sequences, with roughly 9.7% occurring only once. These same records also appear under a second study, on yellow fever vaccine responses in identical twins.

The sequenced sample consisted of CD8+ T cells sorted from blood. These receptors all stem from a woman between 18 and 30 years old in good health. Each CDR3 is given with its conserved first and last residue. The order of the fields is D gene, V gene, clone size, J gene, CDR3 protein, CDR3 DNA. The D gene is left open where the match is weak. Rows give clone size only sometimes, using once, few, many, or a class for an expanded clone.

d_call: TRBD2
v_call: TRBV7-8
clone_size: few
j_call: TRBJ2-1
cdr3_aa: CASTDVAGGLNEQFF
cdr3_nt: TGTGCCAGCACAGATGTAGCGGGGGGGCTTAATGAGCAGTTCTTC

d_call: TRBD2
v_call: TRBV2
clone_size: few
j_call: TRBJ2-1
cdr3_aa: CASSVSSGRGSSYNEQFF
cdr3_nt: TGTGCCAGCAGTGTTTCTAGCGGGAGGGGGAGCTCCTACAATGAGCAGTTCTTC

d_call: TRBD1
v_call: TRBV20-1
clone_size: -
j_call: TRBJ2-2
cdr3_aa: CSALDRAFEAGELFF
cdr3_nt: TGCAGTGCCTTAGACAGGGCTTTTGAAGCCGGGGAGCTGTTTTTT

d_call: TRBD1
v_call: TRBV12-3/TRBV12-4
clone_size: many
j_call: TRBJ2-7
cdr3_aa: CASSGQGPNTHHYEQYF
cdr3_nt: TGTGCCAGCTCGGGACAGGGCCCTAATACCCATCACTACGAGCAGTACTTC

d_call: -
v_call: TRBV27
clone_size: -
j_call: TRBJ2-7
cdr3_aa: CASSLPGSTYEQYF
cdr3_nt: TGTGCCAGCAGTTTACCCGGATCTACCTACGAGCAGTACTTC

d_call: -
v_call: TRBV18
clone_size: -
j_call: TRBJ2-7
cdr3_aa: CASSPGNGLSYEQYF
cdr3_nt: TGTGCCAGCTCACCAGGCAACGGGCTATCCTACGAGCAGTACTTC

d_call: -
v_call: TRBV20-1
clone_size: many
j_call: TRBJ2-1
cdr3_aa: CSARDGGAELEQFF
cdr3_nt: TGCAGTGCTAGAGACGGAGGGGCGGAACTCGAGCAGTTCTTC

d_call: TRBD1
v_call: TRBV15
clone_size: few
j_call: TRBJ2-7
cdr3_aa: CATSSLSGTGPYEQYF
cdr3_nt: TGTGCCACCAGCAGTTTGAGTGGGACAGGGCCCTACGAGCAGTACTTC

d_call: -
v_call: TRBV12-3/TRBV12-4
clone_size: many
j_call: TRBJ2-7
cdr3_aa: CASSFSTSDEQYF
cdr3_nt: TGTGCCAGCAGTTTCAGCACCTCGGACGAGCAGTACTTC

d_call: -
v_call: TRBV6-2/TRBV6-3
clone_size: many
j_call: TRBJ2-7
cdr3_aa: CASSYEVGRGSYEQYF
cdr3_nt: TGTGCCAGCAGTTACGAAGTTGGCAGGGGCTCCTACGAGCAGTACTTC

d_call: -
v_call: TRBV20-1
clone_size: -
j_call: TRBJ2-3
cdr3_aa: CSARDLTQPTDTQYF
cdr3_nt: TGCAGTGCTAGAGATCTGACACAGCCCACAGATACGCAGTATTTT

d_call: TRBD1
v_call: TRBV7-9
clone_size: many
j_call: TRBJ2-2
cdr3_aa: CASSLNSRDRVTGELFF
cdr3_nt: TGTGCCAGCAGCTTAAACTCGCGGGACAGGGTCACCGGGGAGCTGTTTTTT

d_call: -
v_call: TRBV20-1
clone_size: -
j_call: TRBJ2-1
cdr3_aa: CSARELGANEQFF
cdr3_nt: TGCAGTGCTAGAGAATTGGGAGCCAATGAGCAGTTCTTC

d_call: -
v_call: TRBV7-6
clone_size: -
j_call: TRBJ2-1
cdr3_aa: CASSSPIGRVGNEQFF
cdr3_nt: TGTGCCAGCAGCTCACCAATAGGCCGCGTGGGGAATGAGCAGTTCTTC

d_call: -
v_call: TRBV29-1
clone_size: many
j_call: TRBJ1-1
cdr3_aa: CSVVKAGGTEAFF
cdr3_nt: TGCAGCGTTGTTAAGGCGGGGGGCACTGAAGCTTTCTTT

d_call: -
v_call: TRBV20-1
clone_size: few
j_call: TRBJ1-2
cdr3_aa: CSAPPPEGVNYGYTF
cdr3_nt: TGCAGTGCCCCTCCCCCGGAGGGCGTAAACTATGGCTACACCTTC

d_call: TRBD2
v_call: TRBV29-1
clone_size: -
j_call: TRBJ2-5
cdr3_aa: CSGGLAGAKRETQYF
cdr3_nt: TGCAGCGGTGGACTAGCGGGGGCGAAGCGGGAGACCCAGTACTTC

d_call: -
v_call: TRBV25-1
clone_size: -
j_call: TRBJ2-7
cdr3_aa: CASSGGTASSYEQYF
cdr3_nt: TGTGCCAGCAGTGGGGGGACGGCTTCTAGCTACGAGCAGTACTTC

d_call: -
v_call: TRBV4-3
clone_size: -
j_call: TRBJ2-7
cdr3_aa: CASSQDLEGLEQYF
cdr3_nt: TGCGCCAGCAGCCAAGATCTGGAGGGGCTGGAGCAGTACTTC

d_call: TRBD2
v_call: TRBV5-1
clone_size: few
j_call: TRBJ2-1
cdr3_aa: CASSSGRGLAVDEQFF
cdr3_nt: TGCGCCAGCAGCTCGGGACGGGGACTAGCGGTCGATGAGCAGTTCTTC

d_call: -
v_call: TRBV11-2
clone_size: -
j_call: TRBJ2-7
cdr3_aa: CASSSKTGSYYEQYF
cdr3_nt: TGTGCCAGCAGCTCCAAAACCGGGTCGTACTACGAGCAGTACTTC

d_call: -
v_call: TRBV24-1
clone_size: -
j_call: TRBJ2-2
cdr3_aa: CATSDLRSAGELFF
cdr3_nt: TGTGCCACCAGTGATTTGAGGAGCGCCGGGGAGCTGTTTTTT

d_call: -
v_call: TRBV7-2
clone_size: -
j_call: TRBJ2-1
cdr3_aa: CASSINEPEQFF
cdr3_nt: TGTGCCAGCAGCATTAACGAACCTGAGCAGTTCTTC

d_call: TRBD2
v_call: TRBV12-3/TRBV12-4
clone_size: -
j_call: TRBJ2-1
cdr3_aa: CASSSRRETYNEQFF
cdr3_nt: TGTGCCAGCAGTTCAAGGCGGGAGACCTACAATGAGCAGTTCTTC

d_call: -
v_call: TRBV3-1
clone_size: -
j_call: TRBJ2-7
cdr3_aa: CASSLRQAWGEQYF
cdr3_nt: TGTGCCAGCAGCCTCAGACAGGCCTGGGGCGAGCAGTACTTC

d_call: -
v_call: TRBV6-1
clone_size: -
j_call: TRBJ1-2
cdr3_aa: CASSALVTPNYGYTF
cdr3_nt: TGTGCCAGCAGTGCCTTAGTCACACCTAACTATGGCTACACCTTC

d_call: -
v_call: TRBV9
clone_size: many
j_call: TRBJ2-1
cdr3_aa: CASSVGYRTDSYNEQFF
cdr3_nt: TGTGCCAGCAGCGTAGGTTATCGGACAGACTCCTACAATGAGCAGTTCTTC

d_call: -
v_call: TRBV12-3/TRBV12-4
clone_size: -
j_call: TRBJ1-1
cdr3_aa: CASSFSGGGWAEAFF
cdr3_nt: TGTGCCAGCAGTTTTTCTGGGGGGGGCTGGGCTGAAGCTTTCTTT

d_call: -
v_call: TRBV4-3
clone_size: few
j_call: TRBJ2-1
cdr3_aa: CASSQDLSSLSSYNEQFF
cdr3_nt: TGCGCCAGCAGCCAAGACCTTAGCTCCCTTAGCTCCTACAATGAGCAGTTCTTC

d_call: -
v_call: TRBV29-1
clone_size: many
j_call: TRBJ2-7
cdr3_aa: CSVGGGFEQYF
cdr3_nt: TGCAGCGTTGGAGGCGGATTCGAGCAGTACTTC

d_call: -
v_call: TRBV20-1
clone_size: -
j_call: TRBJ2-1
cdr3_aa: CSAETHTNKNEQFF
cdr3_nt: TGCAGTGCTGAAACCCACACAAACAAGAATGAGCAGTTCTTC

d_call: -
v_call: TRBV2
clone_size: few
j_call: TRBJ2-2
cdr3_aa: CASSEPTSLRELFF
cdr3_nt: TGTGCCAGCAGTGAACCTACTAGCTTGAGGGAGCTGTTTTTT

d_call: TRBD1
v_call: TRBV14
clone_size: many
j_call: TRBJ2-7
cdr3_aa: CASSRTGGGEQYF
cdr3_nt: TGTGCCAGCAGTCGGACAGGGGGCGGAGAGCAGTACTTC

d_call: TRBD2
v_call: TRBV11-2
clone_size: few
j_call: TRBJ2-3
cdr3_aa: CASSLDPTPLTSLLRTDTQYF
cdr3_nt: TGTGCCAGCAGCTTAGACCCGACCCCCTTGACTAGCCTATTAAGGACAGATACGCAGTATTTT